This entry is about one TCR beta chain. Its antigen is currently unknown. This CDR3 has 15 residues. In germline, CDR1 is MNHEY, CDR2 SVGAGI. Trimming pared 6 bases from V and 4 bases from J, leaving 16 bases between. Repertoires were sampled repeatedly during chemoradiotherapy. The data belong to a study of chemoradiotherapy in HPV16-positive cancers. Study details: A couple of HPV16-positive patients' cells yielded candidate HPV-specific clones and common motifs. Findings and caveats of the study: Candidate HPV-specific clones and E7-related TCR motifs grew in tumor during treatment. In HPV16-positive patients, HPV-responsive T-cell expansion tracked better recurrence-free survival.

Profiling relied on immunoSEQ multiplex PCR, and the TCRdb table lists in-frame clones only, not all of them. There are 1,400 to 1,500 clones in the sample; over 90% occur only once, and 6% to 8.5% lies in the top ten. This sample comprised tumor tissue, obtained from a patient who underwent chemoradiotherapy. This rearrangement joins TRBV6-5 to TRBJ1-5; D may be TRBD1 (5 bases). The source is a human donor with HPV-associated anogenital cancer. For the CDR3, the DNA is TGTGCCAGCAGCTCCGGGACTACGGGGAATCAGCCCCAGCATTTT. Translated, it gives CASSSGTTGNQPQHF.